This T cell receptor beta chain was identified during a study of blood T cell repertoires in COVID-19. Study-level background: The samples span acute and convalescent COVID-19 from the United States, Italy and Spain.

Original processing notes: It was from reference gene primer amplification that nucleated cell counts were estimated. The table came from immunoSEQ multiplex PCR; TCRdb's copy has only in-frame clones and leaves some out. V and J calls and clone size are copied from that table; D and trimming were computed from the DNA. In the table there are approximately 300,000 clones, more than 75% of which are singletons. This clone has just one count. Participants reported their clinical history, and cohort assignment relied on those reports. Each recovered donor of Cohort 3 presented with two negative PCRs, clearance, or symptom resolution. Germline CDR1 MGHRA, CDR2 YSYEKL. J lost 7 bases, V lost 0 bases, and 10 bases had no gene match. The CDR3 is made up of 18 amino acids.

The sample consisted of PBMCs or T cells enriched from blood (not recorded which). The V and J genes are TRBV4-1 and TRBJ2-1, with TRBD2 identical over 12 bases. This TCR came from a man under 40 who had recovered from COVID-19. The DNA for the CDR3 is TGCGCCAGCAGCCAAGATCCCCTAGCGGGAGGGCGAGAGAATGAGCAGTTCTTC. Its translation: CASSQDPLAGGRENEQFF.